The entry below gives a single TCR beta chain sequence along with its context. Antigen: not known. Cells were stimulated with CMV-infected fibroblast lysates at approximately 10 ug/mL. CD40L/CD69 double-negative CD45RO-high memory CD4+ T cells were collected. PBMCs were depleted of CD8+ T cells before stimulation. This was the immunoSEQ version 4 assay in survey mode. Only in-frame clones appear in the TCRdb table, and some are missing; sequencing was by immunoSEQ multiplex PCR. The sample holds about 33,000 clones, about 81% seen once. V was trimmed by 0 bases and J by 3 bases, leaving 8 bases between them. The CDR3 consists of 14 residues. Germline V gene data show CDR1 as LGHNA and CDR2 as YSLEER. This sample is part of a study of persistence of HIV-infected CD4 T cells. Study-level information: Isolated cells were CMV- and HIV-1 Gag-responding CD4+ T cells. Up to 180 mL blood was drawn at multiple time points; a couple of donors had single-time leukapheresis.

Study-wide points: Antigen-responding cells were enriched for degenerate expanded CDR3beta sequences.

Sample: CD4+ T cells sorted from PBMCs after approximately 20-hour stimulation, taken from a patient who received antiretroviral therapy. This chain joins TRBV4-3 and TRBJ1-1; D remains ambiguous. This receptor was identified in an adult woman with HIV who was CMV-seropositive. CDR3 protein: CASSQDNDYTEAFF. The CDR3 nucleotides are TGCGCCAGCAGCCAAGATAACGACTACACTGAAGCTTTCTTT.